This entry lists 18 T cell receptor beta chains sequenced from one sample in a study of control samples from healthy donors and cancer patients. Sequenced by immunoSEQ multiplex PCR; TCRdb stores in-frame clones only, minus some. This table has about 120,000 clones, around 88% appearing once. The sample taken for sequencing was blood. The receptors come from a man aged 35-49 years in good health.

This clone was counted a single time. This sequence joins TRBV13 and TRBJ2-1; 10 nucleotides line up with TRBD1. The CDR3 is 16 residues long. V gave up 5 bases and J gave up 0 bases; unmatched junction bases: 4. Germline V gene sequence: CDR1 PRHDT, CDR2 FYEKMQ (reference sequence). CDR3 DNA sequence: TGTGCCAGCAGCACAGACAGGGGGCTCTCCTACAATGAGCAGTTCTTC. Encoded protein: CASSTDRGLSYNEQFF.

The chain combines TRBV7-6 with TRBJ1-4; D possibly corresponds to TRBD1 (6 bases). The CDR3 loop spans 15 amino acids. V was shortened by 5 bases and J by 4 bases, with 14 bases between the two germline ends. Germline V gene lookup returns CDR1 SGHVS and CDR2 FNYEAQ. The CDR3 sequence is CASSPGQSVNEKLFF. CDR3 sequence (DNA): TGTGCCAGCAGCCCAGGACAGTCAGTTAATGAAAAACTGTTTTTT.

The chain recombines TRBV29-1 with TRBJ1-2; the D gene is possibly TRBD1 (5 bases). Germline assignment: CDR1 SQVTM and CDR2 ANQGSEA. Trimming removed 5 bases from V and 2 bases from J, with 9 bases in between. The CDR3 is 12 residues long. The CDR3 sequence: CSVPGRNYGYTF. The CDR3 DNA sequence: TGCAGCGTTCCGGGACGAAACTATGGCTACACCTTC.

This chain links TRBV5-6 with TRBJ1-2, with a possible D match to TRBD1 (5 bases). Germline V gives CDR1 SGHDT, CDR2 YYEEEE. Trimming removed 4 bases at V and 4 bases at J, with 11 bases between. This CDR3 is 13 amino acids long. The CDR3 DNA is TGTGCCAGCAGCCGGACAAGGGGCTATGGCTACACCTTC. Encoded protein: CASSRTRGYGYTF.

This chain joins TRBV13 and TRBJ1-4; D unresolved. The CDR3 has 15 amino acids. V lost 5 bases, J lost 5 bases, and 15 bases lay in between. Germline V gives CDR1 PRHDT, CDR2 FYEKMQ (reference sequence). The CDR3 DNA follows: TGTGCCAGCAGCCTCTATGGGCAGAGAAATGAAAAACTGTTTTTT. Its protein product is CASSLYGQRNEKLFF.

This clone was seen a handful of times. The V gene is TRBV12-3 or TRBV12-4, the J gene TRBJ1-1, with TRBD1 matching 7 bases. V lost 6 bases and J lost 5; bases outside the gene matches: 6. CDR3 size: 13 residues. The DNA of the CDR3 is TGTGCCAGCAGCTCCGAACAGGGGACTGAAGCTTTCTTT. Translating gives CASSSEQGTEAFF.

V gene TRBV18 combines with J gene TRBJ2-4; 8 bases are a match to TRBD1. The CDR3 has 18 amino acids. CDR1 is KGHSH and CDR2 is LQKENI in the germline V gene. V trimming: 1 base; J trimming: 2 bases; junction bases outside the gene matches: 10. CDR3 sequence: CASSPLSGDRLTKNIQYF. The DNA of the CDR3 is TGTGCCAGCTCACCACTTTCTGGGGACAGGCTTACCAAAAACATTCAGTACTTC. Variable domain in full (rest from reference TRBV18 and TRBJ2-4): NAGVMQNPRHLVRRRGQEARLRCSPMKGHSHVYWYRQLPEEGLKFMVYLQKENIIDESGMPKERFSAEFPKEGPSILRIQQVVRGDSAAYFCASSPLSGDRLTKNIQYFGAGTRLSVL.

The gene calls are TRBV15 and TRBJ1-2; no definite D call. This CDR3 has 14 residues. CDR1 is LNHNV, CDR2 YYDKDF, per germline (reference sequence). Trimming cost V 5 bases and J 5 bases, with 15 bases left between them. The CDR3 sequence: CATSALRGFYGYTF. CDR3 nucleotides: TGTGCCACCAGCGCCTTGCGGGGTTTTTATGGCTACACCTTC.

This sequence joins TRBV12-3 or TRBV12-4 and TRBJ2-7; D remains unclear. Trimming cost V 4 bases and J 3 bases, with 10 bases left between them. This CDR3 has 13 residues. The CDR3 sequence: CASSYGPYYEQYF. CDR3 sequence (DNA): TGTGCCAGCAGTTACGGGCCCTACTACGAGCAGTACTTC.

This clone was seen once. The gene calls are TRBV19 and TRBJ2-7; D perhaps matches TRBD2 (5 bases). V lost 7 bases and J 0 bases, leaving 13 bases between the germline ends. Germline assignment: CDR1 LNHDA and CDR2 SQIVND (reference sequence). There are 14 residues in the CDR3. The CDR3 region is CASKVAGFSYEQYF. The CDR3 region has the DNA TGTGCCAGTAAGGTCGCGGGCTTCTCCTACGAGCAGTACTTC.

Written as DNA, the CDR3 is TGTGCCAGCGTCGGTTTCGCCTCGCTAAGGGGCACTGAAGCTTTCTTT. It is translated as CASVGFASLRGTEAFF. The J gene is TRBJ1-1, the V gene TRBV2, with D possibly matching TRBD1 (5 bases). CDR1 is SNHLY, CDR2 FYNNEI, per germline. The CDR3 extends over 16 amino acids. The V end was cut by 8 bases, the J end by 4 bases, with 23 bases between.

In DNA form, the CDR3 reads TGTGCCAGCAGCCAGACAGGCCGCTCTAGCACAGATACGCAGTATTTT. Translated: CASSQTGRSSTDTQYF. This chain joins TRBV14 and TRBJ2-3; D is perhaps TRBD1 (6 bases). The CDR3 has 16 amino acids. Deletions cut 3 bases from V and 0 bases from J, with 13 bases between. CDR1 and CDR2 (germline): SGHDN, FVKESK. The full variable domain, in which reference TRBV14 and TRBJ2-3 provide the parts outside the CDR3, is EAGVTQFPSHSVIEKGQTVTLRCDPISGHDNLYWYRRVMGKEIKFLLHFVKESKQDESGMPNNRFLAERTGGTYSTLKVQPAELEDSGVYFCASSQTGRSSTDTQYFGPGTRLTVL.

The V call is TRBV6-5, the J call TRBJ1-2; D remains ambiguous. The CDR3 runs 14 residues. Per the germline V gene, CDR1 is MNHEY and CDR2 is SVGAGI. V lost 0 bases to trimming and J lost 4 bases, with 9 bases between them. CDR3 loop: CASSYSGGPYGYTF. CDR3 in DNA: TGTGCCAGCAGTTACTCGGGCGGACCCTATGGCTACACCTTC.

The chain joins TRBV29-1 to TRBJ2-7; the D gene is possibly TRBD1 (5 bases). Deletions cut 4 bases from V and 0 bases from J, with 7 bases between. The CDR3 consists of 12 residues. Germline V CDR1 and CDR2: SQVTM, ANQGSEA. The CDR3 loop is CSVGQHSYEQYF. CDR3 nucleotides: TGCAGCGTTGGACAGCACTCCTACGAGCAGTACTTC.

Comment on this clone: This same CDR3 is encoded by further DNA sequences in the sample. This sequence joins TRBV5-1 and TRBJ2-3; the D is unclear. This CDR3 has 13 amino acids. V lost 2 bases and J lost 1, with 5 bases in between. The germline CDR1 and CDR2 sequences are SGHRS and YFSETQ. Written as DNA, the CDR3 is TGCGCCAGCAGCTTTTCAGGCACAGATACGCAGTATTTT. It encodes CASSFSGTDTQYF. The full variable domain, its missing parts supplied by reference TRBV5-1 and TRBJ2-3, is KAGVTQTPRYLIKTRGQQVTLSCSPISGHRSVSWYQQTPGQGLQFLFEYFSETQRNKGNFPGRFSGRQFSNSRSEMNVSTLELGDSALYLCASSFSGTDTQYFGPGTRLTVL.

This chain connects TRBV27 to TRBJ1-1, with a tentative D call TRBD1 (5 bases). Trimming shortened V by 2 bases and J by 2 bases, and 9 bases separated the two germline ends. This CDR3 comprises 14 residues. Looked up from germline, CDR1 is MNHEY and CDR2 is SMNVEV (reference sequence). The CDR3 region has the DNA TGTGCCAGCAGTTTAAGGGGTCCTAACACTGAAGCTTTCTTT. Translating it yields CASSLRGPNTEAFF.

The CDR3 DNA sequence: TGTGCCAGCAGCCCTGGGGGGGCTGGGGCAGATACGCAGTATTTT. Its translation is CASSPGGAGADTQYF. The J gene is TRBJ2-3, the V gene TRBV5-6, with a weak D call TRBD2 (7 bases). Germline CDR1 SGHDT, CDR2 YYEEEE. V lost 4 bases and J 4 bases, leaving 16 bases between the germline ends. The CDR3 loop spans 15 amino acids.

The V gene is TRBV19, the J gene TRBJ1-5; D is perhaps TRBD1 (5 bases). Trimming removed 5 bases from V and 0 bases from J, with 8 bases in between. Germline CDR1 reads LNHDA; CDR2 reads SQIVND (reference sequence). The CDR3 runs 14 residues. The CDR3: CASSGAVSNQPQHF. The DNA for the CDR3 is TGTGCCAGTAGTGGGGCAGTTAGCAATCAGCCCCAGCATTTT.